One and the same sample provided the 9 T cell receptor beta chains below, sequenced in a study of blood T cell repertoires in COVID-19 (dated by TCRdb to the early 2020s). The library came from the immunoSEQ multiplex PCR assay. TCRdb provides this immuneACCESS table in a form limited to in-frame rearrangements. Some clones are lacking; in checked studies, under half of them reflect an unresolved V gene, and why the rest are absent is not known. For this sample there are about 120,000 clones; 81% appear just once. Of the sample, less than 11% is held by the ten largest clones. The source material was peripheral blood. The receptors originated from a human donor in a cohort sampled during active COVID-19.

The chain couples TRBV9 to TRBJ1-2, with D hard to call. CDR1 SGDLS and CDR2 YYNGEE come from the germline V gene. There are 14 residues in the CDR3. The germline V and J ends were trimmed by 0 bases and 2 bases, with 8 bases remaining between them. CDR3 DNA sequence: TGTGCCAGCAGCGTAGATATAGCCAACTATGGCTACACCTTC. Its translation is CASSVDIANYGYTF.

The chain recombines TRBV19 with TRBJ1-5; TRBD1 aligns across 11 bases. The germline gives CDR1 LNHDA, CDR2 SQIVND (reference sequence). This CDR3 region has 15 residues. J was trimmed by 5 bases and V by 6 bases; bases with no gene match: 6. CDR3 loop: CASSRDRGDHQPQHF. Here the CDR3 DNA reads TGTGCCAGTAGCAGGGACAGGGGGGATCATCAGCCCCAGCATTTT.

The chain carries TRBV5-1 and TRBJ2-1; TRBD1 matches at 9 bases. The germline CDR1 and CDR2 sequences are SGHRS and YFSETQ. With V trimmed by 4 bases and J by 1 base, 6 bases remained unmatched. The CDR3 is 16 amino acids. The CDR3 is CASSNTGTGSYNEQFF. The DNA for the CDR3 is TGCGCCAGCAGCAATACCGGGACAGGGTCCTACAATGAGCAGTTCTTC.

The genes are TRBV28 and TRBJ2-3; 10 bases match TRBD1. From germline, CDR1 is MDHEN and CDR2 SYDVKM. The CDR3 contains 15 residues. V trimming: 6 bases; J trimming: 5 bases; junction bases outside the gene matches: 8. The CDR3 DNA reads TGTGCCAGCAGATCAGGGGACAGGGGTCAAGATACGCAGTATTTT. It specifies CASRSGDRGQDTQYF.

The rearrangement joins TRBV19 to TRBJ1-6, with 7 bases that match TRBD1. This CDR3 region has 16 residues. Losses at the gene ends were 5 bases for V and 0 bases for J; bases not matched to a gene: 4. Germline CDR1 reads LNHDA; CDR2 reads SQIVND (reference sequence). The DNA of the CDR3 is TGTGCCAGTAGTGCCCGGGACAGCTCCTATAATTCACCCCTCCACTTT. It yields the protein CASSARDSSYNSPLHF.

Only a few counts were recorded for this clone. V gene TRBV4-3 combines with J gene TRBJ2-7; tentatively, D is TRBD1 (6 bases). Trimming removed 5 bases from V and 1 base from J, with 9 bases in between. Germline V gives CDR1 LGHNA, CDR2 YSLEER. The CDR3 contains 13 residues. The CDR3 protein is CASSRTGSYEQYF. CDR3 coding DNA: TGCGCCAGCAGCAGAACAGGGTCCTACGAGCAGTACTTC.

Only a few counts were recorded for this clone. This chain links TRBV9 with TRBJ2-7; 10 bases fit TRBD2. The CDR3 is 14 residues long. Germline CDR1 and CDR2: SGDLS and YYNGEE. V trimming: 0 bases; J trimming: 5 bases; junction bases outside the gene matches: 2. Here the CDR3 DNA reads TGTGCCAGCAGCGTAGTTGGGACTAGCGACGAGCAGTACTTC. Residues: CASSVVGTSDEQYF.

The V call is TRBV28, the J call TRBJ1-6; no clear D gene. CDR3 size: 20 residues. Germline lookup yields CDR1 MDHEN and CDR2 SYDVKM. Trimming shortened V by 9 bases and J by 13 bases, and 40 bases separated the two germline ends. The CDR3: CARRFGYCRTMGSFRPPLHF. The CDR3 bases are TGTGCCAGGCGATTCGGATATTGCCGCACGATGGGCAGCTTTCGCCCGCCCCTCCACTTT.

CDR3 sequence: CATSRINPSWRPSYEQYF. Here the CDR3 DNA reads TGTGCCACCAGCAGAATCAATCCTAGCTGGAGACCCTCCTACGAGCAGTACTTC. The genes are TRBV15 and TRBJ2-7; perhaps TRBD2 as D (5 bases). Trimming shortened V by 2 bases and J by 0 bases, and 20 bases separated the two germline ends. This CDR3 is 18 amino acids long. CDR1 and CDR2 from the germline V gene are LNHNV and YYDKDF (reference sequence). Full variable domain (remainder filled in from reference TRBV15 and TRBJ2-7): DAMVIQNPRYQVTQFGKPVTLSCSQTLNHNVMYWYQQKSSQAPKLLFHYYDKDFNNEADTPDNFQSRRPNTSFCFLDIRSPGLGDTAMYLCATSRINPSWRPSYEQYFGPGTRLTVT.